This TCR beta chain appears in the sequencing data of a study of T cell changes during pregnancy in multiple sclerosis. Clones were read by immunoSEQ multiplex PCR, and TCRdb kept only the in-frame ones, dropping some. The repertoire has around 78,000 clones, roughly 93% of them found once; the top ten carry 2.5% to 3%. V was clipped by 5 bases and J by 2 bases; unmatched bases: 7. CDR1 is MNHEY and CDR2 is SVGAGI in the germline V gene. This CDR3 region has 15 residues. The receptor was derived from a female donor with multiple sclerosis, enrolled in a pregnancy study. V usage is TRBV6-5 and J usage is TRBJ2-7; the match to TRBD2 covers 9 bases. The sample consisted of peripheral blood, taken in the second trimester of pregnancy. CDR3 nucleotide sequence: TGTGCCAGCAGTCCAACTAGCGGGCGGACCTACGAGCAGTACTTC. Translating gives CASSPTSGRTYEQYF.